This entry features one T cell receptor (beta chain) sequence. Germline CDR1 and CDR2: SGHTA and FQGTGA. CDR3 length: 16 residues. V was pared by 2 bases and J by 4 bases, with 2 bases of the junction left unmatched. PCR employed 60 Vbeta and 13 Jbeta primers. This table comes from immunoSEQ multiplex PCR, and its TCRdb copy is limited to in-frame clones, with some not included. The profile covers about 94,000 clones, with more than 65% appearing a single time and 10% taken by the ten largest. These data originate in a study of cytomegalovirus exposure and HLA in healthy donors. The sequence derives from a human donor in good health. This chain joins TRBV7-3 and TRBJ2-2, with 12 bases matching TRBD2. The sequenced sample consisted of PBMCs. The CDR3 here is CASSLLAGGTTGELFF. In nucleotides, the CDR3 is TGTGCCAGCAGCTTACTAGCGGGGGGGACCACCGGGGAGCTGTTTTTT.